The 26 T cell receptor beta chains listed next were all sequenced from one sample in a study of T cell clonality in common variable immunodeficiency. The repertoire was sequenced with immunoSEQ multiplex PCR; TCRdb's copy has only in-frame clones and lacks some. Singletons are absent from the sample, which has under 50,000 clones. The sequencing input was peripheral blood mononuclear cells. All receptors come from a person aged 18-70 years in good health.

This clone showed up many times. CDR3 residues: CASSGDSSYEQYF. CDR3 DNA, as far as it was read: TGTGCCAGCAGCGGGGACAGTTCCTACGAG. This chain connects TRBV5-6 to TRBJ2-7, with 7 nucleotides matching TRBD1. Read data end 3 residues before the CDR3 end; the end is taken from the germline J gene. Germline-derived CDR1 and CDR2 are SGHDT and YYEEEE. J was trimmed by 1 base and V by 4 bases; bases with no gene match: 2. CDR3 size: 13 residues.

This clone was detected ten times or more. The read ends 3 residues before the CDR3 terminus; that terminus is restored from the germline J gene. This sequence joins TRBV20-1 and TRBJ2-2; TRBD2 might be the D (7 bases). The CDR3 totals 15 residues. In germline, CDR1 is DFQATT, CDR2 SNEGSKA (reference sequence). Trimming cost V 5 bases and J 7 bases, with 20 bases left between them. CDR3 amino acids: CSAPRGGLGDGELFF. Incomplete CDR3 DNA: TGCAGTGCTCCTAGGGGGGGGCTCGGCGACGGGGAG.

About this clone: The read gets to within 3 residues of the CDR3 end, and the germline J gene fills in the rest. V and J are TRBV11-2 and TRBJ1-3, with 9 bases fitting TRBD1. CDR1 and CDR2 from the germline V gene are SGHAT and FQNNGV. This CDR3 is built from 14 residues. V was clipped by 5 bases and J by 4 bases; unmatched bases: 3. The sequenced part of the CDR3 DNA is TGTGCCAGCAGCCTCGGGACAGGGGGAAACACC. Protein: CASSLGTGGNT. The entire CDR3 protein reads CASSLGTGGNTIYF.

The sample holds many counts of this clone. The CDR3 end is not reached by the read, which stops 3 residues before it; the germline J gene fills it in. V gene TRBV30 combines with J gene TRBJ2-2; 7 nucleotides line up with TRBD2. Germline lookup yields CDR1 GTSNPN and CDR2 SVGIG (reference sequence). The CDR3 is made up of 16 amino acids. With V trimmed by 0 bases and J by 0 bases, 4 bases remained unmatched. The CDR3 protein is CAWSVRAGANTGELFF. The part of the CDR3 DNA that was read is TGTGCCTGGAGTGTACGCGCGGGGGCGAACACCGGGGAG. Together with reference TRBV30 and TRBJ2-2, the CDR3 gives the full variable domain: SQTIHQWPATLVQPVGSPLSLECTVEGTSNPNLYWYRQAAGRGLQLLFYSVGIGQISSEVPQNLSASRPQDRQFILSSKKLLLSDSGFYLCAWSVRAGANTGELFFGEGSRLTVL.

This clone occurred many times. The observed sequence ends 3 residues before the CDR3 terminus, with the missing tail filled in from the germline J gene. The rearrangement links TRBV5-1 to TRBJ2-2; TRBD2 is a possible D gene (6 bases). The V end was cut by 8 bases, the J end by 2 bases, with 13 bases between. Germline-derived CDR1 and CDR2 are SGHRS and YFSETQ. CDR3 length: 14 residues. CDR3 DNA, as far as it was read: TGCGCCAGTTTATCGGCGGGAAACACCGGGGAG. Translating gives CASLSAGNTGE. The entire CDR3 protein is CASLSAGNTGELFF.

About this clone itself: One end of the junction fails to match germline, which may point to a read error. The read terminates 3 residues before the CDR3 end, so the remaining end is supplied by the germline J gene. Other nucleotide sequences in the sample specify the same CDR3. The gene calls are TRBV5-6 and TRBJ1-3, with 7 bases identical to TRBD1. There are 14 residues in the CDR3. Germline V gene data show CDR1 as SGHDT and CDR2 as YYEEEE. CDR3 DNA (partial): TGTGCCAGCAGCTTGAGACAGGGCGGAAACACG. Residues: CASSLRQGGNT. The complete CDR3 protein is CASSLRQGGNTIYF.

This clone was picked up many times. A much larger clone is a single base away; this may be a read error. The read terminates 3 residues ahead of where the CDR3 ends, so the germline J gene completes it. J is TRBJ1-1 and V is TRBV7-9; D is unresolved. CDR3 length: 13 amino acids. Deletions cut 3 bases from V and 1 base from J, with 6 bases between. The germline CDR1 and CDR2 sequences are SEHNR and FQNEAQ (reference sequence). The CDR3 spells CASSFQENTEAFF. Incomplete CDR3 DNA: TGTGCCAGCAGCTTCCAGGAGAACACTGAA.

This clone was observed at least ten times. The sequenced fragment ends 3 residues before the CDR3 boundary, so the rest is inferred from the germline J gene. The chain employs TRBV4-2 and TRBJ2-2, with 10 bases that match TRBD1. The CDR3 runs to 15 residues. The germline gives CDR1 LGHNA, CDR2 YNFKEQ. Losses at the gene ends were 2 bases for V and 7 bases for J; bases not matched to a gene: 4. CDR3 DNA, as far as it was read: TGTGCCAGCAGCCAACGGACAGGGGGAAGCGGGGAG. It encodes CASSQRTGGSGE. The CDR3 in full is CASSQRTGGSGELFF.

This clone was counted at least ten times. Read data end 3 residues before the CDR3 end; the end is taken from the germline J gene. V is TRBV30 and J is TRBJ1-2; D ambiguous. The V gene's germline CDR1 is GTSNPN and CDR2 SVGIG (reference sequence). There are 11 residues in the CDR3. The germline V and J ends were trimmed by 4 bases and 5 bases, with 8 bases remaining between them. The CDR3 is CAWNRVYGYTF. The part of the CDR3 DNA that was read is TGTGCCTGGAATAGGGTATATGGC.

This clone is classed as medium-sized. The missing CDR3 end, 3 residues past where the read stops, is filled in from the germline J gene. The gene calls are TRBV20-1 and TRBJ2-6; D is possibly TRBD1 (5 bases). The ends were cut back, 5 bases at V and 2 bases at J, with 10 bases in the middle. The CDR3 has 14 amino acids. CDR1 is DFQATT and CDR2 is SNEGSKA in the germline V gene (reference sequence). The CDR3 protein is CSAQGGTGANVLTF. CDR3 DNA, as far as it was read: TGCAGTGCTCAGGGTGGTACTGGGGCCAACGTC.

This clone was observed many times. The sequenced CDR3 bases are TGTGCCAGCAGTGAACAACTAGCGGGGACAGATACG. This gives the protein CASSEQLAGTDT. The CDR3 in full is CASSEQLAGTDTQYF. This rearrangement joins TRBV6-1 to TRBJ2-3, with 10 bases lining up with TRBD2. From the germline J gene comes the end of the CDR3, since the read stops 3 residues before it. V gave up 2 bases and J gave up 3 bases; unmatched junction bases: 2. Germline CDR1 is MNHNS and CDR2 is SASEGT. CDR3 length: 15 residues.

On this clone: Coverage ceases 3 residues before the CDR3 finishes, and the germline J gene fills in the end. The chain links TRBV2 to TRBJ2-7; 8 bases align to TRBD1. Per the germline V gene, CDR1 is SNHLY and CDR2 is FYNNEI. J was trimmed by 2 bases and V by 6 bases; bases with no gene match: 6. This CDR3 contains 14 residues. The chain's CDR3 is CASRDGQGAYEQYF. CDR3 DNA, as far as it was read: TGTGCCAGCAGAGACGGACAGGGCGCCTACGAG.

This clone was counted many times. The observed sequence ends 3 residues before the CDR3 terminus, with the missing tail filled in from the germline J gene. The V gene is TRBV7-6, the J gene TRBJ2-2; TRBD1 agrees at 10 bases. V gave up 3 bases and J gave up 5 bases; unmatched junction bases: 6. In germline, CDR1 is SGHVS, CDR2 FNYEAQ. The CDR3 sequence is 16 residues long. CDR3 protein: CASSFNPGQGTGELFF. CDR3 bases read: TGTGCCAGCAGCTTCAATCCGGGACAGGGGACCGGGGAG.

This clone appeared many times. With the read ending 3 residues before the CDR3 end, the germline J gene is used to fill in that end. The V call is TRBV20-1, the J call TRBJ1-4, with 12 bases lining up with TRBD1. J gave up 4 bases and V 5 bases, and 8 bases lay outside the gene matches. Germline CDR1 reads DFQATT; CDR2 reads SNEGSKA (reference sequence). This CDR3 is 16 amino acids long. The part of the CDR3 DNA that was read is TGCAGTGCTCCCGGGACAGGGGGCGTTAGTAATGAAAAA. This gives the protein CSAPGTGGVSNEK. The CDR3 in its entirety is CSAPGTGGVSNEKLFF.

This clone was recorded many times. The read ends 3 residues early relative to the CDR3; the germline J gene fills the gap. V usage is TRBV6-2 or TRBV6-3 and J usage is TRBJ2-1; TRBD2 matches 8 bases. The CDR3 loop spans 15 amino acids. Per germline, CDR1 MNHEY and CDR2 SVGEGT. V shed 8 bases, J shed 7 bases, and the junction held 13 bases outside the gene matches. The CDR3 loop reads CASGIAGRLGNEQFF. The CDR3 DNA, read in part, is TGTGCCAGCGGAATAGCGGGGCGATTGGGGAATGAG.

This clone showed up many times. The read halts 3 residues ahead of the CDR3 end, with the missing end drawn from the germline J gene. The J gene is TRBJ2-7, the V gene TRBV5-1; D is possibly TRBD1 (6 bases). The CDR3 runs 14 residues. V was clipped by 3 bases and J by 2 bases, with 12 bases between them. Germline V gives CDR1 SGHRS, CDR2 YFSETQ. CDR3 DNA (partial): TGCGCCAGCAGCTCCTCGACAGGTCCCTACGAG. This codes for CASSSSTGPYE. The full CDR3 protein is CASSSSTGPYEQYF.

This clone was seen a handful of times. This may be a read error: a much more frequent sequence differs by one nucleotide. Coverage ceases 3 residues before the CDR3 finishes, and the germline J gene fills in the end. V gene TRBV5-1 combines with J gene TRBJ2-5; 13 bases are shared with TRBD2. Looked up from germline, CDR1 is SGHRS and CDR2 is YFSETQ. The CDR3 has 19 amino acids. CDR3 sequence: CASSSGRGLAGVVADTQYF. CDR3 bases read: TGCGCCAGCAGCTCCGGGCGCGGACTAGCGGGAGTCGTCGCAGATACC.

This clone showed up many times. The CDR3 is cut off 3 residues early in the read; its end comes from the germline J gene. V usage is TRBV20-1 and J usage is TRBJ1-2, with TRBD1 identical over 8 bases. CDR1 and CDR2 (germline): DFQATT, SNEGSKA (reference sequence). The CDR3 has 13 amino acids. With 5 bases clipped from V and 5 bases from J, the junction kept 7 bases outside the gene matches. CDR3 residues: CSAGQGGWYGYTF. The DNA read from the CDR3 is TGCAGTGCTGGACAGGGCGGATGGTATGGC.

This clone showed up many times. The read finishes 3 residues shy of the CDR3 end, and the germline J gene is used to complete it. The chain joins TRBV10-1 to TRBJ2-1, with TRBD2 identical over 8 bases. CDR3 length equals 15 residues. Germline V gene sequence: CDR1 WNHNN, CDR2 SYGVQD (reference sequence). J lost 7 bases, V lost 6 bases, and 11 bases had no gene match. The part of the CDR3 DNA that was read is TGCGCCAGCAGGGACGGGACTAGTTCTAGAAATGAG. This sequence encodes CASRDGTSSRNE. The CDR3 in full is CASRDGTSSRNEQFF.

In its sample, this clone was seen many times. The CDR3 extends 3 residues past the end of the read, so its final part is completed from the germline J gene. The chain couples TRBV4-2 to TRBJ1-4, with TRBD1 matching over 7 bases. This CDR3 is 15 amino acids long. Germline V gene sequence: CDR1 LGHNA, CDR2 YNFKEQ. V lost 1 base to trimming and J lost 7 bases; unmatched junction nucleotides: 6. The sequenced part of the CDR3 DNA is TGTGCCAGCAGCCAAGTGACAGGGTTAGCTGAAAAA. Protein sequence: CASSQVTGLAEK. The CDR3 in its entirety is CASSQVTGLAEKLFF.

This clone occurred many times. The read ends 3 residues before the CDR3 terminus; that terminus is restored from the germline J gene. The chain uses TRBV20-1 and TRBJ2-1, with 12 bases that match TRBD2. V gave up 3 bases and J gave up 0 bases; unmatched junction bases: 6. Germline CDR1 is DFQATT and CDR2 is SNEGSKA (reference sequence). This CDR3 is 17 amino acids long. The CDR3 here is CSARTSGGLSSYNEQFF. The sequenced part of the CDR3 DNA is TGCAGTGCTAGGACTAGCGGGGGCCTGAGCTCCTACAATGAG.

The table lists this clone with many counts. The read ends 3 residues early relative to the CDR3; the germline J gene fills the gap. The V gene is TRBV29-1, the J gene TRBJ2-1; 7 bases align to TRBD2. Unmatched junction bases numbered 4, after V lost 5 bases and J lost 0 bases. The CDR3 contains 14 residues. Germline V gene lookup returns CDR1 SQVTM and CDR2 ANQGSEA. CDR3 DNA, as far as it was read: TGCAGCGTTACTAGCGCAAGCTCCTACAATGAG. It is translated as CSVTSASSYNE. The whole CDR3 sequence is CSVTSASSYNEQFF.

This clone was counted at least ten times. An end of the junction differs from the germline gene, which may be a read error. With the read ending 3 residues before the CDR3 end, the germline J gene is used to fill in that end. The V and J genes are TRBV4-2 and TRBJ1-1; 7 nucleotides align to TRBD1. This CDR3 comprises 18 residues. Germline V CDR1 and CDR2: LGHNA, YNFKEQ. This CDR3 is CASSQGIGQEGMNTEAFF. The DNA read from the CDR3 is TGCGCCAGCAGCCAAGGGATAGGACAGGAGGGAATGAACACTGAA.

This clone appeared many times. The read comes to an end 3 residues before the CDR3 does, leaving the germline J gene to fill in the end. The chain has TRBV9 and TRBJ2-2; D is unclear. The CDR3 covers 14 residues. V was shortened by 0 bases and J by 8 bases, with 11 bases between the two germline ends. Germline CDR1 and CDR2: SGDLS and YYNGEE. The CDR3 DNA, read in part, is TGTGCCAGCAGCGTAGCAACAGATAGGGGGGAG. Translating it yields CASSVATDRGE. The CDR3 in full is CASSVATDRGELFF.

This clone was recorded many times. The CDR3: CASSLALSGIGEQYF. The sequenced part of the CDR3 DNA is TGTGCCAGCAGCTTGGCCCTGTCGGGGATCGGCGAG. V usage is TRBV5-4 and J usage is TRBJ2-7, with D maybe TRBD2 (5 bases). From the germline J gene comes the end of the CDR3, since the read stops 3 residues before it. Germline CDR1 SGHNT, CDR2 YYREEE (reference sequence). The CDR3 is made up of 15 amino acids. V lost 0 bases to trimming and J lost 6 bases, with 16 bases between them.

A note on this clone: The CDR3 end falls 3 residues outside the read, so it is completed with the germline J gene. The chain recombines TRBV7-8 with TRBJ1-5, with D possibly matching TRBD1 (6 bases). V lost 4 bases and J 2 bases, leaving 6 bases between the germline ends. The CDR3 runs 13 residues. CDR1 is SGHVS, CDR2 FQNEAQ, per germline. The covered CDR3 bases are TGTGCCAGCAGCTCAGGGGGCAATCAGCCC. It codes for CASSSGGNQP. The CDR3, in full, reads CASSSGGNQPQHF. Filled out from reference TRBV7-8 and TRBJ1-5, the complete variable domain reads GAGVSQSPRYKVAKRGQDVALRCDPISGHVSLFWYQQALGQGPEFLTYFQNEAQLDKSGLPSDRFFAERPEGSVSTLKIQRTQQEDSAVYLCASSSGGNQPQHFGDGTRLSIL.